This note documents a single T cell receptor beta chain sequence. The data derive from a study of blood T cell repertoires in COVID-19. Original handling: Cell counts per sample came from amplifying reference gene primers. Profiled with immunoSEQ multiplex PCR; TCRdb holds only in-frame clones, not every one. V and J calls and clone size come straight from that table; D and trimming were deduced from the DNA. Of under 250,000 clones in the sample, approximately 80% were seen once. This receptor was identified in a woman aged 18-35 years with acute or convalescent COVID-19. Sequences were obtained from peripheral blood.

For the CDR3, the DNA is TGTGCCAGCAGCCGCGACCGACTGCAGGGCGATACGCAGTATTTT. Protein: CASSRDRLQGDTQYF. The rearrangement links TRBV7-2 to TRBJ2-3, with a weak D call TRBD1 (5 bases). Per germline, CDR1 SGHTA and CDR2 FQGNSA. CDR3 length: 15 amino acids. V was trimmed by 5 bases and J by 6 bases, leaving 18 bases between them.